This T cell receptor (beta chain) was recorded in a study of T cell repertoires in cytomegalovirus infection. Study-level information: Signatures in public TCR beta sequences pointed to both CMV infection and matching HLA type. Broader study findings: It was HLA-C-restricted CMV-specific TCR beta clonotypes that dominated the response ex vivo. There were carriers of CMV plus the relevant HLA, and cumulative public TCR beta family frequency identified them.

MiXCR, applied by TCRdb to the reads, yields one record per CDR3 protein. The sample lists hundreds of thousands of distinct CDR3 sequences; around 11% were seen once. V lost 1 base, J lost 10 bases, and 19 bases lay in between. Germline CDR1 reads MGHRA; CDR2 reads YSYEKL. CDR3 length equals 15 residues. This clonotype was seen a few times. Its antigen is currently unknown. Sequencing was done on a sample of PBMCs. The receptor's source is a human donor in good health (CMV status not recorded). Some clones in this sample may be carry-over from other donors' samples. The chain recombines TRBV4-1 with TRBJ2-5; the D call may be TRBD1 or TRBD2 (5 bases each). This CDR3 is CASSQVGRPGKDQYF. CDR3 in DNA: TGCGCCAGCAGCCAAGTGGGACGGCCGGGGAAGGACCAGTACTTC.